This TCR beta chain came from a study of T cell repertoires in cytomegalovirus infection. For the study at large: Carrying CMV and the relevant HLA type showed in public TCR beta signatures.

TCRdb re-analysed the reads in MiXCR, keeping a single row per CDR3 protein. Of approximately 750,000 distinct CDR3 sequences listed, approximately 34% are singletons. Notes on the study in general: HLA-C-restricted, CMV-specific TCR beta clonotypes were dominant ex vivo.

Germline values: CDR1 SGHTA, CDR2 FQGNSA. V shed 3 bases, J shed 10 bases, and the junction held 14 bases outside the gene matches. The CDR3 runs 15 residues. A few counts support this clonotype. Antigen: not known. The chain employs TRBV7-2 and TRBJ1-1, with TRBD1 matching over 7 bases. The sequence derives from a human donor in good health (CMV status not recorded). Some clones in this sample may be carry-over from other donors' samples. What was sequenced was PBMCs. CDR3 sequence (DNA): TGTGCCAGCAGCTTGGGGGCGAACAGGGGCGGGAGAGCTTTCTTT. Amino acids: CASSLGANRGGRAFF.